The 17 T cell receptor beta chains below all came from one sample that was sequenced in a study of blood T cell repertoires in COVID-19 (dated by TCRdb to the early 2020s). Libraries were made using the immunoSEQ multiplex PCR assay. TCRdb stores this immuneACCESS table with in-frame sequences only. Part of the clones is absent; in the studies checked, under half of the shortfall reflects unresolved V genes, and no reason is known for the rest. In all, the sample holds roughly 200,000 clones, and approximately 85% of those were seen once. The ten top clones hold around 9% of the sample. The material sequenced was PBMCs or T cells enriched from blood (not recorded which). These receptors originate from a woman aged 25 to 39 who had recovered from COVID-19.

CDR3 sequence reads: CASSLWPYEQYF. CDR3 DNA sequence: TGTGCCAGCAGCTTGTGGCCCTACGAGCAGTACTTC. The chain couples TRBV5-4 to TRBJ2-7; the D is unclear. The germline V gene encodes CDR1 SGHNT and CDR2 YYREEE (reference sequence). Trimming shortened V by 1 base and J by 2 bases, and 4 bases separated the two germline ends. The CDR3 is 12 amino acids.

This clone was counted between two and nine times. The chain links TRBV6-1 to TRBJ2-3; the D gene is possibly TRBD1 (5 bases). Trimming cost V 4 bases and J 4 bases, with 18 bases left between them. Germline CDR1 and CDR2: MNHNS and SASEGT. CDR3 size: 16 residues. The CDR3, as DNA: TGTGCCAGCAGTGCCGGATGGGGCCACAAGGCAGATACGCAGTATTTT. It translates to CASSAGWGHKADTQYF.

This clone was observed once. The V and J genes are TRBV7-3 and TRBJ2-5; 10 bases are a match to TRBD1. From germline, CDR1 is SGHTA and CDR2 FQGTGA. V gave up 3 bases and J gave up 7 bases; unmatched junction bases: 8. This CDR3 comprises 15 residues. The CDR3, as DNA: TGTGCCAGCAGCTTTTTCCCTGGGACAGGGGTGACCCAGTACTTC. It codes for CASSFFPGTGVTQYF.

CDR3 protein: CASSLSPGTNEQFF. CDR3 coding DNA: TGTGCCAGCAGCTTAAGTCCGGGAACCAATGAGCAGTTCTTC. V is TRBV7-8 and J is TRBJ2-1, with D perhaps TRBD2 (5 bases). The V and J ends lost 2 bases and 6 bases respectively, with 11 bases between them. Germline values: CDR1 SGHVS, CDR2 FQNEAQ. The CDR3 is 14 amino acids.

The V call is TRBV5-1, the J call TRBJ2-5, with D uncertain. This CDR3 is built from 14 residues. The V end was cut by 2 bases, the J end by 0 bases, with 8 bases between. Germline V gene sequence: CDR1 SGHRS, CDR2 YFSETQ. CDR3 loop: CASSFRANQETQYF. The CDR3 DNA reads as TGCGCCAGCAGCTTTCGAGCAAACCAAGAGACCCAGTACTTC.

The CDR3: CASLTPLYGYTF. The CDR3 DNA sequence: TGTGCCAGCTTAACCCCGCTATATGGCTACACCTTC. V gene TRBV6-5 combines with J gene TRBJ1-2; D unresolved. Germline V gene sequence: CDR1 MNHEY, CDR2 SVGAGI. Trimming left V 8 bases short and J 5 bases short, with 12 bases between. This CDR3 has 12 residues.

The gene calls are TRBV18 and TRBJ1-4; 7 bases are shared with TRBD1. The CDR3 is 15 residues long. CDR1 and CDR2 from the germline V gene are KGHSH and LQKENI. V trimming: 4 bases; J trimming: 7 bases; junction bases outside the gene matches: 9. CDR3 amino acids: CASSLSGDRLEKLFF. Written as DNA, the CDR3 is TGTGCCAGCTCACTTAGTGGGGACAGACTTGAAAAACTGTTTTTT.

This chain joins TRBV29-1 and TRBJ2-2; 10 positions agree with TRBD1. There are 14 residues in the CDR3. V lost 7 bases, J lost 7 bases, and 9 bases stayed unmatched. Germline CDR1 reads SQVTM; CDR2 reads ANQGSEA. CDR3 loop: CSGQDRGQGGELFF. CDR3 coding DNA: TGCAGCGGGCAAGACAGGGGGCAGGGCGGGGAGCTGTTTTTT.

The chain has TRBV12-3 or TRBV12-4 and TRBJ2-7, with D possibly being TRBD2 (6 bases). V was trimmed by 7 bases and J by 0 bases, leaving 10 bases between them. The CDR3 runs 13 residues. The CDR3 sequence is CASMGTYSYEQYF. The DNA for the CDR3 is TGTGCCAGCATGGGGACTTACTCCTACGAGCAGTACTTC.

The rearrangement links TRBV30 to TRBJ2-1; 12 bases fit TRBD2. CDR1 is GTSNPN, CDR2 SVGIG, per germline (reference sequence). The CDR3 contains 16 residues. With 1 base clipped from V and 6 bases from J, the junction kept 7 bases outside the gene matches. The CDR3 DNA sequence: TGTGCCTGGAGTGGACTAGCGGGAGCCCAGGTCAATGAGCAGTTCTTC. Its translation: CAWSGLAGAQVNEQFF.

The CDR3 DNA reads as TGTGCCAGCTCACCAGGGACAACCGAGCAGTACTTC. Amino acid sequence: CASSPGTTEQYF. V usage is TRBV18 and J usage is TRBJ2-7, with a tentative D call TRBD1 (6 bases). Germline lookup yields CDR1 KGHSH and CDR2 LQKENI. CDR3 length: 12 residues. V was cut by 2 bases and J by 6 bases, with 8 bases left in between.

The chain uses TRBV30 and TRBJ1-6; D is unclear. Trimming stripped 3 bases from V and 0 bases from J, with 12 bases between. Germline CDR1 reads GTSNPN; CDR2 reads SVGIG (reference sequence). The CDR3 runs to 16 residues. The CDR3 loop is CAWSPGRVSYNSPLHF. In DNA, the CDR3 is TGTGCCTGGAGCCCCGGCCGGGTCTCCTATAATTCACCCCTCCACTTT.

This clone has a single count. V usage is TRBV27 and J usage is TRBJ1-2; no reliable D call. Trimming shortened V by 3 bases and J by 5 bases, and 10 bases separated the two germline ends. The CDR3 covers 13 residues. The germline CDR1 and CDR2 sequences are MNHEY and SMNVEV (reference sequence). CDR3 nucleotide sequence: TGTGCCAGCAGTTTTGGAGTCGGGTATGGCTACACCTTC. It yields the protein CASSFGVGYGYTF.

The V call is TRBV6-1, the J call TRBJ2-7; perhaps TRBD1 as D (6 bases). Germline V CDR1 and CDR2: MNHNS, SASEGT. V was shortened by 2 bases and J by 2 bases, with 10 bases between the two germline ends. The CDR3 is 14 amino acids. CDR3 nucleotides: TGTGCCAGCAGTGAATGGGACACCCCCTACGAGCAGTACTTC. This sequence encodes CASSEWDTPYEQYF.

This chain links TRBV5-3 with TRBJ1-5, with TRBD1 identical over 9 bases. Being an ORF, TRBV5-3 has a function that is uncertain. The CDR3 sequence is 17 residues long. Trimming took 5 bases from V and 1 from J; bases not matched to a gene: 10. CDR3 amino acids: CARRDPGQGYSNQPQHF. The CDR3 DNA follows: TGTGCCAGAAGAGATCCGGGACAGGGTTACAGCAATCAGCCCCAGCATTTT.

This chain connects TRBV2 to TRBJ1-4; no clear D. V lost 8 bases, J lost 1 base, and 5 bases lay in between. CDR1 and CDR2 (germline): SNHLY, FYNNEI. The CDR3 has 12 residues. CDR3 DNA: TGTGCCAGCGGCGGAACTAATGAAAAACTGTTTTTT. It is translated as CASGGTNEKLFF.

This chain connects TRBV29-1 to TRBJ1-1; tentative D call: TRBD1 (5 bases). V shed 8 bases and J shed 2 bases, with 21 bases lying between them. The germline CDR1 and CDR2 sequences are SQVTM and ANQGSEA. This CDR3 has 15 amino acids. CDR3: CSLPGLRRLNTEAFF. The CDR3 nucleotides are TGCAGCCTCCCGGGACTGCGAAGACTAAACACTGAAGCTTTCTTT.